One sample yielded the 27 T cell receptor beta chains listed below, sequenced in a study of blood T cell repertoires in COVID-19. Produced via immunoSEQ multiplex PCR; TCRdb's table is partial and in-frame only. Seen here are fewer than 250,000 clones, 86% observed once, and the top ten hold about 6%. Sequenced material: peripheral blood. The receptors here all came from a woman of 80 years or more with COVID-19, enrolled during active disease.

This clone has just one count. The CDR3 DNA sequence: TGTGCCAGCAGCTTAGTCCGAGAAGTCAGGGGGCAGAACACTGAAGCTTTCTTT. Protein product: CASSLVREVRGQNTEAFF. The chain links TRBV7-8 to TRBJ1-1, with 8 nucleotides matching TRBD1. The V and J ends lost 1 base and 1 base, in that order; junction bases with no gene match: 11. This CDR3 region has 18 residues. Germline V lookup: CDR1 SGHVS, CDR2 FQNEAQ.

The V gene is TRBV27, the J gene TRBJ1-1, with D perhaps TRBD1 (6 bases). V lost 0 bases to trimming and J lost 7 bases, with 18 bases between them. The CDR3 totals 16 residues. The germline CDR1 and CDR2 sequences are MNHEY and SMNVEV (reference sequence). The DNA for the CDR3 is TGTGCCAGCAGTTTATCCCCTAACAGGGCGACCCTTGAAGCTTTCTTT. Its protein product is CASSLSPNRATLEAFF.

This rearrangement joins TRBV7-9 to TRBJ1-1, with D unresolved. V was pared by 1 base and J by 0 bases, with 6 bases between. The CDR3 totals 14 residues. The V gene's germline CDR1 is SEHNR and CDR2 FQNEAQ (reference sequence). This chain's CDR3 is CASSLGAMNTEAFF. In nucleotides, the CDR3 is TGTGCCAGCAGCTTAGGAGCGATGAACACTGAAGCTTTCTTT.

The chain carries TRBV24-1 and TRBJ2-3; tentatively, D is TRBD1 (6 bases). The V gene's germline CDR1 is KGHDR and CDR2 SFDVKD. CDR3 length: 15 amino acids. The ends were cut back, 2 bases at V and 8 bases at J, with 16 bases in the middle. CDR3 loop: CATSDSGTPPGTQYF. CDR3 nucleotides: TGTGCCACCAGTGATTCTGGGACACCCCCTGGTACGCAGTATTTT.

The chain couples TRBV5-1 to TRBJ2-1, with 13 bases matching TRBD2. CDR3 length equals 17 residues. Trimming removed 4 bases from V and 9 bases from J; junction bases left unmatched: 13. Germline V gene data show CDR1 as SGHRS and CDR2 as YFSETQ. CDR3 sequence (DNA): TGCGCCAGCAGCCTGACTAGCGGGGGGCCCCTACAAGGTGAGCAGTTCTTC. Encoded protein: CASSLTSGGPLQGEQFF.

The chain uses TRBV2 and TRBJ1-2; D is undetermined. V was shortened by 6 bases and J by 6 bases, with 14 bases between the two germline ends. CDR1 and CDR2 (germline): SNHLY, FYNNEI. This CDR3 is built from 13 residues. The CDR3 loop is CASSPLSGNGYTF. DNA of the CDR3: TGTGCCAGCAGCCCCCTCTCCGGGAATGGCTACACCTTC.

The CDR3 DNA is TGTGCCAGCAGCTCAGGGCTAACCTACAATGAGCAGTTCTTC. As protein: CASSSGLTYNEQFF. The chain combines TRBV11-3 with TRBJ2-1, with D possibly matching TRBD1 (5 bases). Germline CDR1 is SGHNT and CDR2 is YENEEA. Trimming shortened V by 4 bases and J by 2 bases, and 9 bases separated the two germline ends. The length of the CDR3 is 14 residues. Looking up the rest from reference TRBV11-3 and TRBJ2-1 gives the full variable domain: EAGVVQSPRYKIIEKKQPVAFWCNPISGHNTLYWYLQNLGQGPELLIRYENEEAVDDSQLPKDRFSAERLKGVDSTLKIQPAELGDSAVYLCASSSGLTYNEQFFGPGTRLTVL.

The J gene is TRBJ1-5, the V gene TRBV19, with 9 bases matching TRBD1. Germline CDR1 LNHDA, CDR2 SQIVND (reference sequence). V lost 6 bases, J lost 0 bases, and 3 bases stayed unmatched. The CDR3 has 15 residues. CDR3 loop: CASRTGGYSNQPQHF. The CDR3 coding sequence is TGTGCCAGTAGGACAGGGGGATATAGCAATCAGCCCCAGCATTTT.

The chain is built from TRBV28 and TRBJ1-1; D might be TRBD1 (5 bases). V dropped 6 bases and J dropped 1 base, with 12 bases sitting between them. The CDR3 length is 14 residues. CDR1 is MDHEN and CDR2 is SYDVKM in the germline V gene. CDR3 nucleotides: TGTGCCAGCAGACATCCAACAGGGAACACTGAAGCTTTCTTT. Amino acid sequence: CASRHPTGNTEAFF. Based on the CDR3 plus reference TRBV28 and TRBJ1-1, the full variable domain is DVKVTQSSRYLVKRTGEKVFLECVQDMDHENMFWYRQDPGLGLRLIYFSYDVKMKEKGDIPEGYSVSREKKERFSLILESASTNQTSMYLCASRHPTGNTEAFFGQGTRLTVV.

The V call is TRBV20-1, the J call TRBJ1-1, with unresolved D. Germline lookup yields CDR1 DFQATT and CDR2 SNEGSKA (reference sequence). The CDR3 runs 11 residues. Trimming pared 2 bases from V and 10 bases from J, leaving 11 bases between. CDR3 bases: TGCAGTGCTAGACCCCCCGGCGGAGCTTTCTTT. Translating gives CSARPPGGAFF.

The rearrangement uses TRBV19 and TRBJ1-5; the match to TRBD1 covers 7 bases. The CDR3 runs 14 residues. The V segment lost 6 bases and the J segment 3 bases; nucleotides outside the gene matches: 5. Germline V gene data show CDR1 as LNHDA and CDR2 as SQIVND (reference sequence). The CDR3 protein is CASRETGNNQPQHF. In DNA form, the CDR3 reads TGTGCCAGTAGGGAGACAGGGAACAATCAGCCCCAGCATTTT.

The chain uses TRBV9 and TRBJ1-3, with D possibly TRBD1 on 6 matching bases. V was trimmed by 2 bases and J by 4 bases, leaving 19 bases between them. Per the germline V gene, CDR1 is SGDLS and CDR2 is YYNGEE. The CDR3 runs 17 residues. The CDR3 coding sequence is TGTGCCAGCAGCGTCACCGCTCAGGGGACTATGGGAAACACCATATATTTT. It codes for CASSVTAQGTMGNTIYF.

The V gene is TRBV25-1, the J gene TRBJ2-5; 7 bases agree with TRBD1. The germline V gene has CDR1 MGHDK and CDR2 SYGVNS. V dropped 4 bases and J dropped 5; count of bases not matched to a gene: 13. There are 16 residues in the CDR3. The CDR3 is CASSGSTGSFGETQYF. The CDR3 DNA sequence: TGTGCCAGCAGTGGCTCGACAGGGAGCTTCGGGGAGACCCAGTACTTC.

The J gene is TRBJ1-6, the V gene TRBV27, with a possible D match to TRBD1 (6 bases). The germline V gene encodes CDR1 MNHEY and CDR2 SMNVEV (reference sequence). This CDR3 contains 16 residues. The V end lost 1 base, the J end lost 5 bases, and 12 bases lay between the germline ends. The CDR3 reads CASSLLGGANNSPLHF. The CDR3 DNA is TGTGCCAGCAGTTTATTGGGGGGGGCCAATAATTCACCCCTCCACTTT.

This chain connects TRBV5-3 to TRBJ2-7; 11 nucleotides agree with TRBD1. TRBV5-3 is annotated as an ORF whose role is uncertain. V shed 3 bases and J 6 bases; nucleotides not matched to a gene: 11. The length of the CDR3 is 16 residues. The CDR3 is CARSCPGTGGPGEQYV. Written as DNA, the CDR3 is TGTGCCAGAAGCTGTCCCGGGACAGGGGGGCCGGGCGAGCAGTACGTC.

This sequence joins TRBV5-6 and TRBJ1-4; TRBD1 aligns across 9 bases. After removal of 4 bases from V and 5 bases from J, the junction contained 15 bases not matched to a gene. Per germline, CDR1 SGHDT and CDR2 YYEEEE. CDR3 length: 18 amino acids. The CDR3 reads CASSIDRGSRRFNEKLFF. The CDR3, as DNA: TGTGCCAGCAGCATCGACAGGGGGAGTCGGAGATTCAATGAAAAACTGTTTTTT.

V is TRBV5-6 and J is TRBJ1-5; D is unclear. Trimming pared 2 bases from V and 2 bases from J, leaving 11 bases between. Germline values: CDR1 SGHDT, CDR2 YYEEEE. The CDR3 has 15 amino acids. CDR3 nucleotide sequence: TGTGCCAGCAGCTTTGGCAGGTTGGGCAATCAGCCCCAGCATTTT. Protein sequence: CASSFGRLGNQPQHF. Based on the CDR3 plus reference TRBV5-6 and TRBJ1-5, the full variable domain is DAGVTQSPTHLIKTRGQQVTLRCSPKSGHDTVSWYQQALGQGPQFIFQYYEEEERQRGNFPDRFSGHQFPNYSSELNVNALLLGDSALYLCASSFGRLGNQPQHFGDGTRLSIL.

The chain's CDR3 is CASNRQGARTEAFF. For the CDR3, the DNA is TGTGCCAGCAACCGACAGGGGGCGCGAACTGAAGCTTTCTTT. This chain connects TRBV6-5 to TRBJ1-1; 10 bases map to TRBD1. The germline V gene has CDR1 MNHEY and CDR2 SVGAGI. With V trimmed by 7 bases and J by 5 bases, 7 bases remained unmatched. This CDR3 contains 14 residues.

The chain uses TRBV7-9 and TRBJ1-1, with D uncertain. V was shortened by 5 bases and J by 1 base, with 8 bases between the two germline ends. There are 13 residues in the CDR3. CDR1 and CDR2 from the germline V gene are SEHNR and FQNEAQ (reference sequence). The CDR3 sequence is CASSPPKNTEAFF. Written as DNA, the CDR3 is TGTGCCAGCAGCCCCCCCAAGAACACTGAAGCTTTCTTT.

The chain's CDR3 is CASSRTGVNNEQFF. The CDR3 region has the DNA TGCGCCAGCAGCCGGACAGGGGTCAACAATGAGCAGTTCTTC. This chain connects TRBV5-1 to TRBJ2-1, with 9 bases lining up with TRBD1. Trimming removed 4 bases from V and 5 bases from J; junction bases left unmatched: 4. Germline-derived CDR1 and CDR2 are SGHRS and YFSETQ. The CDR3 extends over 14 amino acids.

The chain has TRBV2 and TRBJ1-1; the D is unclear. The CDR3 covers 13 residues. Germline CDR1 SNHLY, CDR2 FYNNEI. The germline V and J ends were trimmed by 9 bases and 4 bases, with 15 bases remaining between them. Here the CDR3 reads CASGPEEGTEAFF. In DNA, the CDR3 is TGTGCCAGTGGCCCCGAGGAGGGCACTGAAGCTTTCTTT.

The chain has TRBV21-1 and TRBJ2-1; TRBD1 is taken as the D call from the table, unchecked against the DNA. TRBV21-1 represents a pseudogene. This CDR3 comprises 17 residues. The CDR3 sequence is CASSKALGTPYVNEQFF. In DNA, the CDR3 is TGTGCCAGCAGCAAAGCCCTCGGGACACCTTACGTGAATGAGCAGTTCTTC.

The CDR3 is CASGKHQMGGGYTF. CDR3 DNA: TGTGCCAGTGGAAAGCACCAAATGGGAGGTGGCTACACCTTC. The J gene is TRBJ1-2, the V gene TRBV6-5; D gene ambiguous. The CDR3 runs 14 residues. V lost 9 bases and J lost 7, with 21 bases in between. Germline V gene sequence: CDR1 MNHEY, CDR2 SVGAGI.

J is TRBJ1-2 and V is TRBV4-3, with 10 bases identical to TRBD1. Trimming took 3 bases from V and 6 from J; bases not matched to a gene: 4. CDR1 and CDR2 (germline): LGHNA, YSLEER. This CDR3 region has 14 residues. This chain's CDR3 is CASSHMTGGNGYTF. The DNA of the CDR3 is TGCGCCAGCAGCCACATGACAGGGGGCAATGGCTACACCTTC.

The chain has TRBV5-5 and TRBJ2-5, with a weak D call TRBD1 (6 bases). The CDR3 runs to 13 residues. Germline CDR1 SGHKS, CDR2 YYEKEE (reference sequence). Between the trimmed V and J ends, which lost 6 bases and 2 bases, there was a span of 11 bases. The CDR3 reads CASTLTGQETQYF. The CDR3 DNA sequence: TGTGCCAGCACCCTGACAGGACAAGAGACCCAGTACTTC.

The genes are TRBV28 and TRBJ1-2; D not certain. CDR3 length: 11 amino acids. Per germline, CDR1 MDHEN and CDR2 SYDVKM. The V end lost 6 bases, the J end lost 7 bases, and 9 bases lay between the germline ends. The CDR3 nucleotides are TGTGCCAGCAGAGCCACCGGTGGCTACACCTTC. Protein sequence: CASRATGGYTF.

The chain is built from TRBV19 and TRBJ1-1; TRBD1 matches 7 bases. V gave up 6 bases and J gave up 4 bases; unmatched junction bases: 11. The CDR3 loop spans 15 amino acids. Germline values: CDR1 LNHDA, CDR2 SQIVND (reference sequence). CDR3 DNA sequence: TGTGCCAGTAGCCAGACAGGGATCGTTCGCACTGAAGCTTTCTTT. The encoded protein is CASSQTGIVRTEAFF.